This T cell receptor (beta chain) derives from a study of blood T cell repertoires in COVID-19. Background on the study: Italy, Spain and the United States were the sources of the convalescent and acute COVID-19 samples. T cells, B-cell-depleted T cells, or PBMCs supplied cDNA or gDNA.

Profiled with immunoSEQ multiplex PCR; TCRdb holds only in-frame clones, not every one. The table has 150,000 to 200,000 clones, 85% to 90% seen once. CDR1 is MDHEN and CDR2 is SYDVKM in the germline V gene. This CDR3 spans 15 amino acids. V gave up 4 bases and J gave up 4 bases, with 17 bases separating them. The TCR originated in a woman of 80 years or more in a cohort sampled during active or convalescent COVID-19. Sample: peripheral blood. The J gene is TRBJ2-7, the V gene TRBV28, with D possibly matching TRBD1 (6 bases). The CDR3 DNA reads TGTGCCAGCAGTTCATCAACTATCAGGGGTTACGAGCAGTACGTC. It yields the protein CASSSSTIRGYEQYV.